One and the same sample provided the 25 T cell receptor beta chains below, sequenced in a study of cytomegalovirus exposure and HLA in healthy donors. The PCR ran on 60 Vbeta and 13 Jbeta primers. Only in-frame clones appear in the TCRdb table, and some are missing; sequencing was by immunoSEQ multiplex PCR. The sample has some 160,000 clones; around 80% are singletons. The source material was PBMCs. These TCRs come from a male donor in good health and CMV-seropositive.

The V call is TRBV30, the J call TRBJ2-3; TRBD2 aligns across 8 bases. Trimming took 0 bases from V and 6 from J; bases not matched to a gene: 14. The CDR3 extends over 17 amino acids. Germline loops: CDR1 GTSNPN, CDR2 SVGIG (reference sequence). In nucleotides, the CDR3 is TGTGCCTGGAGTGTAGGCCCCCCTGGCGGGGGGCGGGATACGCAGTATTTT. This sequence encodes CAWSVGPPGGGRDTQYF. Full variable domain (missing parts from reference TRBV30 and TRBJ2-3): SQTIHQWPATLVQPVGSPLSLECTVEGTSNPNLYWYRQAAGRGLQLLFYSVGIGQISSEVPQNLSASRPQDRQFILSSKKLLLSDSGFYLCAWSVGPPGGGRDTQYFGPGTRLTVL.

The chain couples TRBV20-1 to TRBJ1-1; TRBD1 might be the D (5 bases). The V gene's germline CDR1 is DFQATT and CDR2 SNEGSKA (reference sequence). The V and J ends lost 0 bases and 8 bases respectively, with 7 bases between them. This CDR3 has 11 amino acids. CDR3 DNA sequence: TGCAGTGCTAGAGAACCAGGGGAAGCTTTCTTT. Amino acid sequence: CSAREPGEAFF.

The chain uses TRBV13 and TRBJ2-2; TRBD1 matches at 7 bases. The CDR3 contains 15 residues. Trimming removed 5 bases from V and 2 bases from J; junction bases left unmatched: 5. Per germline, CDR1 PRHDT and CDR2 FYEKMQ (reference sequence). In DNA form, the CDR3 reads TGTGCCAGCAGCGAAGGGGGCCCAAACACCGGGGAGCTGTTTTTT. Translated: CASSEGGPNTGELFF.

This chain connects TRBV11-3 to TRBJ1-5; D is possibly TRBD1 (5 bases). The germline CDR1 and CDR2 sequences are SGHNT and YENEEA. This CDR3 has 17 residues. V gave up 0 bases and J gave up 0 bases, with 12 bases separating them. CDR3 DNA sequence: TGTGCCAGCAGCTTAGAATGGGGCAAGTATAGCAATCAGCCCCAGCATTTT. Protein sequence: CASSLEWGKYSNQPQHF.

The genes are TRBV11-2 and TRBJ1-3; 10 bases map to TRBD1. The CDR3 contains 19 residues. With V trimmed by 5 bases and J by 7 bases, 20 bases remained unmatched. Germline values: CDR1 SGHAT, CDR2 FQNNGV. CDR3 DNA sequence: TGTGCCAGCAGCCCAAGGGACAGGGGTCTGATTCAAGTAGGGAACACCATATATTTT. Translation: CASSPRDRGLIQVGNTIYF.

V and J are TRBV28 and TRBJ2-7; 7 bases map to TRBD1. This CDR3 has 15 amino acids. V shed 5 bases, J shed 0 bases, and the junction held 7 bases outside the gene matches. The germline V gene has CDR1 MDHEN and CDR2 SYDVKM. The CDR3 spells CASSRQGQFSYEQYF. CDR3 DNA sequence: TGTGCCAGCAGTCGACAGGGTCAGTTCTCCTACGAGCAGTACTTC.

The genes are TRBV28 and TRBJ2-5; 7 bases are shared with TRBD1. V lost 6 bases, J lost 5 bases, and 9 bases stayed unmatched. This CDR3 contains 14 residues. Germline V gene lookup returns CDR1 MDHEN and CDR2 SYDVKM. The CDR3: CASRANRGPETQYF. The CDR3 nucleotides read TGTGCCAGCAGGGCGAACAGGGGTCCGGAGACCCAGTACTTC.

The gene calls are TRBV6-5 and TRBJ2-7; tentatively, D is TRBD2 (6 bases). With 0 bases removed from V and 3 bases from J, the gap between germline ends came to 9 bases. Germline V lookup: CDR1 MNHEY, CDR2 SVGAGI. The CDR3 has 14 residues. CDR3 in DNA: TGTGCCAGCAGTTACTCACGGGGGAACTACGAGCAGTACTTC. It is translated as CASSYSRGNYEQYF.

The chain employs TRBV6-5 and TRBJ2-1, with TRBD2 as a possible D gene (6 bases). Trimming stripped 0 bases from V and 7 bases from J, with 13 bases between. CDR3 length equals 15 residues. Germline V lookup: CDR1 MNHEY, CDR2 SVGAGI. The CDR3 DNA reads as TGTGCCAGCAGTTACTCCGGGCACGGAGGGAATGAGCAGTTCTTC. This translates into CASSYSGHGGNEQFF.

The CDR3 nucleotides are TGCGCCAGCAGCCAAGTGGTGTCGGGGGATACGCAGTATTTT. This encodes CASSQVVSGDTQYF. The chain recombines TRBV4-1 with TRBJ2-3; tentatively, D is TRBD2 (5 bases). The germline gives CDR1 MGHRA, CDR2 YSYEKL. Trimming cost V 1 base and J 6 bases, with 11 bases left between them. The CDR3 is 14 amino acids.

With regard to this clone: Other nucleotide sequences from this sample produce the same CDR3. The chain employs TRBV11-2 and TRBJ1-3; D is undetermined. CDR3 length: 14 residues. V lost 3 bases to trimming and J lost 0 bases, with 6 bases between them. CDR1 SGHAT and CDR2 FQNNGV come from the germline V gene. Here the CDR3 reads CASSFGVSGNTIYF. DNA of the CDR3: TGTGCCAGCAGCTTCGGGGTCTCTGGAAACACCATATATTTT.

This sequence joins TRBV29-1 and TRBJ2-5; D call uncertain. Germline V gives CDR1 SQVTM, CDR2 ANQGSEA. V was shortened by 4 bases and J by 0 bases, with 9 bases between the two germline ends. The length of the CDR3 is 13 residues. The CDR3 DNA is TGCAGCGTTGCAATGAGTTACCAAGAGACCCAGTACTTC. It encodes CSVAMSYQETQYF.

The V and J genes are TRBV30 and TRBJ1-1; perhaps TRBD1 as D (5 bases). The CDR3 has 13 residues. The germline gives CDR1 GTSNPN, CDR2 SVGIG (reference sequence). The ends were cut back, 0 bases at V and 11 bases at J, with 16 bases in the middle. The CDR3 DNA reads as TGTGCCTGGAGTGTCGTGGGAGGTGGGGGGGCTTTCTTT. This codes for CAWSVVGGGGAFF.

The CDR3 coding sequence is TGTGCCAGCAGCCAACAGGCGGCGTGGTTCTTC. Translated: CASSQQAAWFF. V gene TRBV6-5 combines with J gene TRBJ2-1, with D maybe TRBD1 (5 bases). Trimming removed 6 bases from V and 15 bases from J, with 15 bases in between. Germline-derived CDR1 and CDR2 are MNHEY and SVGAGI. The CDR3 runs to 11 residues.

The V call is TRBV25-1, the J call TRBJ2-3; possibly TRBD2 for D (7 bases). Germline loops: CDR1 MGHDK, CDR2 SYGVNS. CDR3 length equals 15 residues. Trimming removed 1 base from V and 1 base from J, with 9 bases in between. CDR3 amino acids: CASSESGGGTDTQYF. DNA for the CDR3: TGTGCCAGCAGTGAATCGGGGGGCGGCACAGATACGCAGTATTTT.

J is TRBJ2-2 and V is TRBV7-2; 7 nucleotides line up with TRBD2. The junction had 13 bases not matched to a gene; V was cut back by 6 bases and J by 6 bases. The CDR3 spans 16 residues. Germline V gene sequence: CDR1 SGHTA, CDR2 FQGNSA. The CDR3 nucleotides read TGTGCCAGCAGTTCACATGGCGGGGGTTATGCCGGGGAGCTGTTTTTT. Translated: CASSSHGGGYAGELFF.

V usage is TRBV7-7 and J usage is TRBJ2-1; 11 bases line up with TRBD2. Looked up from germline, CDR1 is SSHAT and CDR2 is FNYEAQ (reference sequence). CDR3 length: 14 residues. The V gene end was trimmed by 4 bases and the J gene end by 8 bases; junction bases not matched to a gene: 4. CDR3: CASSSGTSGDEQFF. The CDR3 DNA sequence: TGTGCCAGCAGCTCAGGGACTAGCGGAGATGAGCAGTTCTTC.

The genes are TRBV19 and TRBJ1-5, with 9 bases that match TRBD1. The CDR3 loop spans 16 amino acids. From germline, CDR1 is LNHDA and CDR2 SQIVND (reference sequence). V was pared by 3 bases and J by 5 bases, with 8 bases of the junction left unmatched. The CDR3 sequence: CASSIITGGAYQPQHF. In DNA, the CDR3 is TGTGCCAGTAGTATTATAACAGGGGGCGCATATCAGCCCCAGCATTTT.

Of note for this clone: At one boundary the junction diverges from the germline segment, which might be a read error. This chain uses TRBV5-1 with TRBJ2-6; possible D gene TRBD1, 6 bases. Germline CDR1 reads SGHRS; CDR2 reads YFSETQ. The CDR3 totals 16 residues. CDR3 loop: CATRPPGAHGANGLTF. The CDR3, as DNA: TGCGCCACCCGCCCCCCAGGGGCGCATGGGGCCAACGGCCTGACTTTC.

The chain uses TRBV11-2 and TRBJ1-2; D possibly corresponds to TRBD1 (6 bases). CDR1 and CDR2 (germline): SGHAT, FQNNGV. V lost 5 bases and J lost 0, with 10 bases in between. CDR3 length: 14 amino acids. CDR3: CASSLRTANYGYTF. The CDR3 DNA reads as TGTGCCAGCAGCCTACGGACAGCTAACTATGGCTACACCTTC.

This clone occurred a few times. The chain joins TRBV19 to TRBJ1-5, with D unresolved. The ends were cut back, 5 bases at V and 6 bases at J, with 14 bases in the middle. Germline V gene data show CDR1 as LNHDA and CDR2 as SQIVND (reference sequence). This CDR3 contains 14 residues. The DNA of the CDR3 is TGTGCCAGTAGTCCCGTCCATGCAGGTCAGCCCCAGCATTTT. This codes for CASSPVHAGQPQHF.

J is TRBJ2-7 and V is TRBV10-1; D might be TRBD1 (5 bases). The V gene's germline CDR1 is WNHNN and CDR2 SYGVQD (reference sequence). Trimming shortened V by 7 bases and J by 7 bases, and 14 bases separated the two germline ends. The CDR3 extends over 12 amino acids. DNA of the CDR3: TGCGCCAGCAATAATCAGGGCGATGAGCAGTACTTC. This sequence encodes CASNNQGDEQYF.

The CDR3 loop is CASSEIGTGTGDYGYTF. The CDR3 DNA reads TGTGCCAGCAGTGAAATCGGCACCGGGACAGGGGACTATGGCTACACCTTC. This sequence joins TRBV25-1 and TRBJ1-2; TRBD1 matches 10 bases. J gave up 3 bases and V 2 bases, and 9 bases lay outside the gene matches. The length of the CDR3 is 17 residues. From germline, CDR1 is MGHDK and CDR2 SYGVNS.

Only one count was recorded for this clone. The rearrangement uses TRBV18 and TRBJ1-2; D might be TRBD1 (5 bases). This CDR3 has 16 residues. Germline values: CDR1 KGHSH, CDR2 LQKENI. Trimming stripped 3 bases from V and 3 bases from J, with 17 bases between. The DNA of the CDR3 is TGTGCCAGCTCACCGGAGGGGACCTACCGAGACTATGGCTACACCTTC. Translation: CASSPEGTYRDYGYTF.

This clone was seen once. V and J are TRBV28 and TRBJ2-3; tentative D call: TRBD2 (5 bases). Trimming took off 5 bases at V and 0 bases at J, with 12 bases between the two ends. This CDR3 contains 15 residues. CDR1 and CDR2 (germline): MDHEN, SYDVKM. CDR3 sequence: CASSATEGSTDTQYF. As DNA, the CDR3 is TGTGCCAGCAGTGCTACAGAGGGTAGCACAGATACGCAGTATTTT.